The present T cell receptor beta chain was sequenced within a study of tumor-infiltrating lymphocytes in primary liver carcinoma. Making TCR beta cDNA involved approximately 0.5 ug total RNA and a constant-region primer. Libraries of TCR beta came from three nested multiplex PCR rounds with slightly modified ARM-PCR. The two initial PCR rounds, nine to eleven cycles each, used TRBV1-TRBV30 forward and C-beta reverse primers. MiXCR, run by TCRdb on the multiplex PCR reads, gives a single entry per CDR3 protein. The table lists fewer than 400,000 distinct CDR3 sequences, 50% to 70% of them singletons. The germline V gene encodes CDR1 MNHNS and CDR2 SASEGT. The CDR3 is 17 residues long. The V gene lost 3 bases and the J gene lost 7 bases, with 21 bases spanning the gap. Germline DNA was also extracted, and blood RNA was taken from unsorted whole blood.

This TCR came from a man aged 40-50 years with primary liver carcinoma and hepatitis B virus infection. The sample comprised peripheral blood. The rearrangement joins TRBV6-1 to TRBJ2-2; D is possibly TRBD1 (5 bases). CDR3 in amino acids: CASSDGAWGLRGGELFF. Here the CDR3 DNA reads TGTGCCAGCAGTGATGGGGCCTGGGGCCTCCGTGGCGGGGAGCTGTTTTTT.